The 13 T cell receptor beta chains below were found in one sample sequenced in a study of control samples from healthy donors and cancer patients. The protocol was immunoSEQ multiplex PCR, while the TCRdb copy is restricted to in-frame clones and leaves out a portion. Of approximately 58,000 clones in the sample, around 87% were seen once. The sample consisted of PBMCs. The source of these receptors is a woman aged 55-70 years with lung cancer.

The chain employs TRBV7-3 and TRBJ2-5, with 7 bases identical to TRBD1. Looked up from germline, CDR1 is SGHTA and CDR2 is FQGTGA. CDR3 length: 13 amino acids. The V gene end was trimmed by 8 bases and the J gene end by 3 bases; junction bases not matched to a gene: 6. The CDR3 here is CASAEGAKETQYF. The CDR3, as DNA: TGTGCCAGCGCCGAGGGGGCCAAAGAGACCCAGTACTTC. The whole variable domain, remainder taken from reference TRBV7-3 and TRBJ2-5, is GAGVSQTPSNKVTEKGKYVELRCDPISGHTALYWYRQSLGQGPEFLIYFQGTGAADDSGLPNDRFFAVRPEGSVSTLKIQRTERGDSAVYLCASAEGAKETQYFGPGTRLLVL.

This sequence joins TRBV5-1 and TRBJ2-7, with D possibly called TRBD1 or TRBD2 (7 bases each). V lost 0 bases to trimming and J lost 5 bases, with 12 bases between them. Germline V lookup: CDR1 SGHRS, CDR2 YFSETQ. The length of the CDR3 is 14 residues. CDR3 loop: CASSLGQGGDEQYF. CDR3 sequence (DNA): TGCGCCAGCAGCTTGGGGCAGGGGGGGGACGAGCAGTACTTC.

This CDR3 is CASSPTGRDGYTF. The CDR3, as DNA: TGTGCCAGCAGCCCCACAGGGAGGGATGGCTACACCTTC. This chain joins TRBV28 and TRBJ1-2; D is perhaps TRBD1 (6 bases). CDR3 length equals 13 residues. V shed 6 bases and J shed 6 bases, with 14 bases lying between them. CDR1 and CDR2 (germline): MDHEN, SYDVKM.

V gene TRBV5-1 combines with J gene TRBJ2-2; D is unresolved. CDR1 is SGHRS, CDR2 YFSETQ, per germline. Between the trimmed V and J ends, which lost 2 bases and 2 bases, there was a span of 13 bases. This CDR3 contains 16 residues. CDR3 coding DNA: TGCGCCAGCAGCTTACAAGGCACGGGCAACACCGGGGAGCTGTTTTTT. Translating it yields CASSLQGTGNTGELFF. Complete variable domain (other parts from reference TRBV5-1 and TRBJ2-2): KAGVTQTPRYLIKTRGQQVTLSCSPISGHRSVSWYQQTPGQGLQFLFEYFSETQRNKGNFPGRFSGRQFSNSRSEMNVSTLELGDSALYLCASSLQGTGNTGELFFGEGSRLTVL.

The J gene is TRBJ2-5, the V gene TRBV7-9, with D maybe TRBD2 (6 bases). The V gene's germline CDR1 is SEHNR and CDR2 FQNEAQ (reference sequence). V gave up 5 bases and J gave up 4 bases, with 11 bases separating them. CDR3 size: 13 residues. The DNA for the CDR3 is TGTGCCAGCAGCCTGGGACTCCGAGAGACCCAGTACTTC. The encoded protein is CASSLGLRETQYF.

V and J are TRBV2 and TRBJ2-7; perhaps TRBD1 as D (6 bases). V was cut by 6 bases and J by 2 bases, with 14 bases left in between. Germline values: CDR1 SNHLY, CDR2 FYNNEI. CDR3 size: 14 residues. CDR3 loop: CASSTGTPPYEQYF. CDR3 in DNA: TGTGCCAGCAGCACCGGGACACCACCCTACGAGCAGTACTTC.

The DNA for the CDR3 is TGTGCCAGCAGTTACACGGAACGAAATTCACCCCTCCACTTT. Protein product: CASSYTERNSPLHF. V is TRBV6-6 and J is TRBJ1-6; D gene uncertain. The CDR3 totals 14 residues. From germline, CDR1 is MNHNY and CDR2 SVGAGI (reference sequence). Trimming left V 2 bases short and J 7 bases short, with 9 bases between.

This chain uses TRBV7-9 with TRBJ1-1, with 7 nucleotides matching TRBD1. The V and J ends lost 0 bases and 4 bases, in that order; junction bases with no gene match: 5. Per the germline V gene, CDR1 is SEHNR and CDR2 is FQNEAQ (reference sequence). The CDR3 is 15 amino acids. CDR3 sequence: CASSLAQGGGTEAFF. DNA for the CDR3: TGTGCCAGCAGCTTAGCCCAGGGGGGCGGCACTGAAGCTTTCTTT.

This clone appeared a single time. V usage is TRBV19 and J usage is TRBJ1-1; D uncertain. CDR3 length equals 14 residues. From germline, CDR1 is LNHDA and CDR2 SQIVND (reference sequence). Trimming took off 4 bases at V and 5 bases at J, with 14 bases between the two ends. Here the CDR3 reads CASSKKGVGTEAFF. The DNA of the CDR3 is TGTGCCAGTAGTAAAAAGGGCGTAGGGACTGAAGCTTTCTTT. Full variable domain (remainder filled in from reference TRBV19 and TRBJ1-1): DGGITQSPKYLFRKEGQNVTLSCEQNLNHDAMYWYRQDPGQGLRLIYYSQIVNDFQKGDIAEGYSVSREKKESFPLTVTSAQKNPTAFYLCASSKKGVGTEAFFGQGTRLTVV.

V gene TRBV5-4 combines with J gene TRBJ1-2; D perhaps matches TRBD1 (6 bases). There are 13 residues in the CDR3. V dropped 5 bases and J dropped 6 bases, with 14 bases sitting between them. Germline V gene sequence: CDR1 SGHNT, CDR2 YYREEE (reference sequence). CDR3 loop: CASSTQGFHGYTF. CDR3 bases: TGTGCCAGCAGTACTCAGGGGTTCCATGGCTACACCTTC.

The table lists this clone with a count of one. This chain joins TRBV5-1 and TRBJ1-3; 9 bases are a match to TRBD1. CDR1 SGHRS and CDR2 YFSETQ come from the germline V gene. This CDR3 contains 18 residues. Trimming removed 1 base from V and 2 bases from J; junction bases left unmatched: 10. The CDR3 here is CASSLNLMDRGTGNTIYF. Written as DNA, the CDR3 is TGCGCCAGCAGCTTGAACCTTATGGACAGGGGAACTGGAAACACCATATATTTT. The full variable domain, in which reference TRBV5-1 and TRBJ1-3 provide the parts outside the CDR3, is KAGVTQTPRYLIKTRGQQVTLSCSPISGHRSVSWYQQTPGQGLQFLFEYFSETQRNKGNFPGRFSGRQFSNSRSEMNVSTLELGDSALYLCASSLNLMDRGTGNTIYFGEGSWLTVV.

V gene TRBV15 combines with J gene TRBJ2-7; unclear D gene. In germline, CDR1 is LNHNV, CDR2 YYDKDF (reference sequence). The germline V and J ends were trimmed by 1 base and 6 bases, with 7 bases remaining between them. This CDR3 is 12 amino acids long. The CDR3 nucleotides are TGTGCCACCAGCAGAGTAGGCTTCGAGCAGTACTTC. Translated, it gives CATSRVGFEQYF. The whole variable domain, remainder taken from reference TRBV15 and TRBJ2-7, is DAMVIQNPRYQVTQFGKPVTLSCSQTLNHNVMYWYQQKSSQAPKLLFHYYDKDFNNEADTPDNFQSRRPNTSFCFLDIRSPGLGDTAMYLCATSRVGFEQYFGPGTRLTVT.

This chain uses TRBV6-1 with TRBJ1-1; D might be TRBD1 (6 bases). V lost 3 bases, J lost 11 bases, and 22 bases lay in between. Germline assignment: CDR1 MNHNS and CDR2 SASEGT. The CDR3 runs 15 residues. CDR3 residues: CASSEFGGQPQRAFF. As DNA, the CDR3 is TGTGCCAGCAGTGAGTTTGGTGGACAGCCACAACGGGCTTTCTTT.